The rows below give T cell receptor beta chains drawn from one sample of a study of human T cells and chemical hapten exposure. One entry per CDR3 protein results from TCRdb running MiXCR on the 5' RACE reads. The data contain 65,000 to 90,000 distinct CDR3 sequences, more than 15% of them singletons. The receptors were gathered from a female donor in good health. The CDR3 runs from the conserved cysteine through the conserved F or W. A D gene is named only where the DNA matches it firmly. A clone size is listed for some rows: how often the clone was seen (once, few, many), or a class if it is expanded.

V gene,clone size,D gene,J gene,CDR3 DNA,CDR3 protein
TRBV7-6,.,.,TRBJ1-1,TGTGCCAGCACGGGCTGGGGGACTGAAGCTTTCTTT,CASTGWGTEAFF
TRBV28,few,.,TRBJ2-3,TGTGCCAGCAGTTTTGGGCCCTCCCGGCATACGCAGTATTTT,CASSFGPSRHTQYF
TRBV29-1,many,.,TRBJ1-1,TGCAGCGTTGAAGATCTCCATATAGAAGCTTTCTTT,CSVEDLHIEAFF
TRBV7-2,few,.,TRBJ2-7,TGTGCCAGCAGCTCAGGAGGGAGGTCCTACGAGCAGTACTTC,CASSSGGRSYEQYF
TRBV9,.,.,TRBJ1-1,TGTGCCAGCAGCGTAGGTTTCTGGGATGAAGCTTTCTTT,CASSVGFWDEAFF
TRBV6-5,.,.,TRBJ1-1,TGTGCCAGCAGTTACTGGACGCCAAGGGGCAGGAGCGAATCTGAAGCTTTCTTT,CASSYWTPRGRSESEAFF
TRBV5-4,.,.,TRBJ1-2,TGTGCCAGCGAACAGGGTGGAAGGAGAAGCTATGGCTACACCTTC,CASEQGGRRSYGYTF
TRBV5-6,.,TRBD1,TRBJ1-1,TGTGCCAGCAGCTTTCAAGACAGGGGGGTAAACACTGAAGCTTTCTTT,CASSFQDRGVNTEAFF
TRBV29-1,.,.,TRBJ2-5,TGCAGCGTTGACAGGGTCACTCAAGAGACCCAGTACTTC,CSVDRVTQETQYF
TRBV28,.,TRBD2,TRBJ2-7,TGTGCCAGCATCGGCACCTCCGAGCGGGATAAGACCTCCTACGAGCAGTACTTC,CASIGTSERDKTSYEQYF
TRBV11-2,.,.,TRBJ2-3,TGTGCCAGCAGCTTAGGACACCGAAATGATACGCAGTATTTT,CASSLGHRNDTQYF
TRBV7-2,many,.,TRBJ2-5,TGTGCCAGCAGCGTACAACAGGCTTTCCAAGAGACCCAGTACTTC,CASSVQQAFQETQYF
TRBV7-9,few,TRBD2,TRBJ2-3,TGTGCCAGCAGCCTTAGCGGGACCCCCACAGATACGCAGTATTTT,CASSLSGTPTDTQYF
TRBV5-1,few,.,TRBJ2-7,TGCGCCAGCAGCAGGGAGCCGGGAGAGCAGTACTTC,CASSREPGEQYF
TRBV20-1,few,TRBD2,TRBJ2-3,TGCAGTACGCGGGGGGGCCAAGCAGATACGCAGTATTTT,CSTRGGQADTQYF
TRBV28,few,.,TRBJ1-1,TGTGCTCGCGCAGGTGACACTGAAGCTTTCTTT,CARAGDTEAFF